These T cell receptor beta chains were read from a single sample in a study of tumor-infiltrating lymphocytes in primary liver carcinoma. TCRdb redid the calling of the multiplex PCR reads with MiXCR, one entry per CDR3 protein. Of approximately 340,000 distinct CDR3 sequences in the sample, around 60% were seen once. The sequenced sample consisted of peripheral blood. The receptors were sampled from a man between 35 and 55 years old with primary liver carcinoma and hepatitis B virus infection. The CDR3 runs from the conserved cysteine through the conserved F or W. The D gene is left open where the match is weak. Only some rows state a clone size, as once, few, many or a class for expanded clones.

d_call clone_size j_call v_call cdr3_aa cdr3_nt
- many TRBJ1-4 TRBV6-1 CASSEGTSSEKLFF TGTGCCAGCAGTGAGGGGACATCCTCTGAAAAACTGTTTTTT
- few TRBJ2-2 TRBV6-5 CASSYWADNTGELFF TGTGCCAGCAGTTACTGGGCGGACAACACCGGGGAGCTGTTTTTT
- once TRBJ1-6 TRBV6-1 CASISSSHSPLHF TGTGCCAGCATTAGTTCGAGTCATTCACCCCTCCACTTT
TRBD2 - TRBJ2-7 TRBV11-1 CASSWGLPLDYEQYF TGTGCCAGCAGCTGGGGACTACCGCTAGACTACGAGCAGTACTTC
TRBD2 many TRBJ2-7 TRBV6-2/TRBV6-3 CASRDPGRGNEQYF TGTGCCAGCAGAGATCCGGGGCGGGGGAACGAGCAGTACTTC
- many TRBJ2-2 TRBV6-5 CASSYKDTGELFF TGTGCCAGCAGTTATAAGGACACCGGGGAGCTGTTTTTT
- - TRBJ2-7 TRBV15 CATSRARLYEQYF TGTGCCACCAGCCGGGCCAGGTTGTACGAGCAGTATTTC
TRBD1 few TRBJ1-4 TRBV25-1 CASSEQGGANEKLFF TGTGCCAGCAGTGAACAGGGGGGGGCTAATGAAAAACTGTTTTTT
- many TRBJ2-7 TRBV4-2 CASSQDSGSEQYF TGTGCCAGCAGCCAAGATAGCGGTAGCGAGCAGTACTTC
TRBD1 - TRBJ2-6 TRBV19 CASKAGGPSGANVLTF TGTGCCAGTAAGGCAGGGGGCCCTTCTGGGGCCAACGTCCTGACTTTC
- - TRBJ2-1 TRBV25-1 CASSEWEHTEQFF TGTGCCAGCAGTGAATGGGAGCATACTGAGCAGTTCTTC